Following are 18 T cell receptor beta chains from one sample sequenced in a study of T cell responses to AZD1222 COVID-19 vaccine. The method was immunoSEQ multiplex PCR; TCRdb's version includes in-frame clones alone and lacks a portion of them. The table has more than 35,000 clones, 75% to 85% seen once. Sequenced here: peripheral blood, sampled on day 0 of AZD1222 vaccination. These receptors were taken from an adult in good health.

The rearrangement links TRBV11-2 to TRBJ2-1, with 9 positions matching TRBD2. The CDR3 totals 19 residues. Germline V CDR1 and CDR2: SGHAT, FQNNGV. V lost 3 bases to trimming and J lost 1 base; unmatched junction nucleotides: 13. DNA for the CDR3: TGTGCCAGCAGCTTCGTCGGGCTAGCGGGAAGTTATTCCTACAATGAGCAGTTCTTC. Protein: CASSFVGLAGSYSYNEQFF.

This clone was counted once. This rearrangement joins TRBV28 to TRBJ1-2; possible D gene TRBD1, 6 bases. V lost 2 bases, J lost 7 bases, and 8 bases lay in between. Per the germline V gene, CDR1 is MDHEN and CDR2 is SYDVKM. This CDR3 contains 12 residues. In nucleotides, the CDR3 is TGTGCCAGCAGTTTAGGACAGCCTGGCTACACCTTC. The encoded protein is CASSLGQPGYTF.

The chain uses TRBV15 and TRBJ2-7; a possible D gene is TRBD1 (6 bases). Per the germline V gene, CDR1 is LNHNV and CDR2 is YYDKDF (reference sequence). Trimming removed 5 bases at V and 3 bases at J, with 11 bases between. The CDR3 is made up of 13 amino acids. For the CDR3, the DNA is TGTGCCACCAGCGCCGGACAGAACTACGAGCAGTACTTC. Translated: CATSAGQNYEQYF.

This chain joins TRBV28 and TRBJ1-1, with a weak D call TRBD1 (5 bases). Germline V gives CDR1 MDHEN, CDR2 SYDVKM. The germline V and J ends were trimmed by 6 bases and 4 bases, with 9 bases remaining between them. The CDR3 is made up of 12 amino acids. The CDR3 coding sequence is TGTGCCAGCAGGGACGGGGGCACTGAAGCTTTCTTT. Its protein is CASRDGGTEAFF.

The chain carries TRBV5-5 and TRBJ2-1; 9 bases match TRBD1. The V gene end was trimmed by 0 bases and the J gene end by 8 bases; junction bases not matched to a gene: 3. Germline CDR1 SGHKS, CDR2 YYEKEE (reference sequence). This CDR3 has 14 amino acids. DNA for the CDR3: TGTGCCAGCAGCTTGGTCGGACAGGGGTATGAGCAGTTCTTC. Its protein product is CASSLVGQGYEQFF.

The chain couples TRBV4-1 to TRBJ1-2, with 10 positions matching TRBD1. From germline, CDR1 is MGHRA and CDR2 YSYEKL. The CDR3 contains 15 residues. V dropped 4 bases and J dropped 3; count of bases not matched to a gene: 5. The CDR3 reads CASSLDRGRHYGYTF. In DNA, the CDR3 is TGCGCCAGCAGCCTCGACAGGGGGCGGCACTATGGCTACACCTTC.

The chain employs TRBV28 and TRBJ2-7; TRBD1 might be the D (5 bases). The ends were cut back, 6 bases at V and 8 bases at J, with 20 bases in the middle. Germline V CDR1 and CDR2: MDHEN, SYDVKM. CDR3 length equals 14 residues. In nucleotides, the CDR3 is TGTGCCAGCAGGTCCCAGGGCGCGCTCAAGAAGCAGTACTTC. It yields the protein CASRSQGALKKQYF.

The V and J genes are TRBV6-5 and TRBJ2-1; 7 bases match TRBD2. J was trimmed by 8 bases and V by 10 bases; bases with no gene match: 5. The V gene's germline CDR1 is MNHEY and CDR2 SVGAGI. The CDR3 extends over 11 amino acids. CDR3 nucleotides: TGTGCCACCTGGGGAGGGGATGAGCAGTTCTTC. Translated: CATWGGDEQFF.

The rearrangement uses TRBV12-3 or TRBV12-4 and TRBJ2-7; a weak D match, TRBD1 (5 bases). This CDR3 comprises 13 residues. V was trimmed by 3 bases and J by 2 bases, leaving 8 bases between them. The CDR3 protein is CASSFLRAYEQYF. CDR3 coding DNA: TGTGCCAGCAGTTTCCTCAGGGCCTACGAGCAGTACTTC.

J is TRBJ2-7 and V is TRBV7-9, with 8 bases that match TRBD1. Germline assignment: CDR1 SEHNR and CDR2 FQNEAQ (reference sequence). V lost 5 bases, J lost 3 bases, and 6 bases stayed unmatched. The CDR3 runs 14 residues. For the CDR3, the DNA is TGTGCCAGCAGCCGGCCCGGACAGGGCTACGAGCAGTACTTC. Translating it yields CASSRPGQGYEQYF.

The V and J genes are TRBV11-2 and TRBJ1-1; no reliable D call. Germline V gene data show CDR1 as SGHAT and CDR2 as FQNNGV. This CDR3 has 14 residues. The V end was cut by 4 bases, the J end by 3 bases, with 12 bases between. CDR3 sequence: CASSSIRGYTEAFF. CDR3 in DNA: TGTGCCAGCAGCTCGATACGGGGATACACTGAAGCTTTCTTT. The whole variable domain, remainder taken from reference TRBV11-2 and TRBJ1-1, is EAGVAQSPRYKIIEKRQSVAFWCNPISGHATLYWYQQILGQGPKLLIQFQNNGVVDDSQLPKDRFSAERLKGVDSTLKIQPAKLEDSAVYLCASSSIRGYTEAFFGQGTRLTVV.

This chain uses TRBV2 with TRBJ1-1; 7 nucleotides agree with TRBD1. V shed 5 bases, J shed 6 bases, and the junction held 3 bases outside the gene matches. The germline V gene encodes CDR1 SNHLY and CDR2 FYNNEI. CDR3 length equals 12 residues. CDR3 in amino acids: CASSNRGPEAFF. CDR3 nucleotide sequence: TGTGCCAGCAGTAACAGGGGCCCTGAAGCTTTCTTT.

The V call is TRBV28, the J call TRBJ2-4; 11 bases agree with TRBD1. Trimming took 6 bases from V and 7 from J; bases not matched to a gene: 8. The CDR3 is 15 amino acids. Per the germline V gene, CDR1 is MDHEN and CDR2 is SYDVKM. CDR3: CASSLSDRGLNIQYF. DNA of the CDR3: TGTGCCAGCAGCCTATCGGACAGGGGGCTCAACATTCAGTACTTC.

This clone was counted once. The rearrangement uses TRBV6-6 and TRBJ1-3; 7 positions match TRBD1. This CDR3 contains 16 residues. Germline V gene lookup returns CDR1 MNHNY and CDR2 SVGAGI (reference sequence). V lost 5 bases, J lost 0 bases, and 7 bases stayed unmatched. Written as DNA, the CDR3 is TGTGCCAGCAGTATTTCGACAGGGAGCTCTGGAAACACCATATATTTT. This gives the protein CASSISTGSSGNTIYF.

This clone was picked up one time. The CDR3 loop is CASSQGGRETQYF. CDR3 nucleotide sequence: TGCGCCAGCAGCCAAGGGGGACGGGAGACCCAGTACTTC. The rearrangement uses TRBV4-1 and TRBJ2-5, with D tentatively TRBD1 or TRBD2 (5 bases each). CDR3 size: 13 residues. The germline V and J ends were trimmed by 1 base and 5 bases, with 8 bases remaining between them. Germline V gives CDR1 MGHRA, CDR2 YSYEKL.

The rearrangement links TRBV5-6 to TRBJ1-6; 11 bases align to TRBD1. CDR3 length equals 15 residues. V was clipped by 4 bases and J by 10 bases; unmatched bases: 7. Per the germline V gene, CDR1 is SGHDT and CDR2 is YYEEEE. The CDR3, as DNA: TGTGCCAGCAGCGCGGACAGGGGGCGAAGATCACCCCTCCACTTT. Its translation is CASSADRGRRSPLHF.

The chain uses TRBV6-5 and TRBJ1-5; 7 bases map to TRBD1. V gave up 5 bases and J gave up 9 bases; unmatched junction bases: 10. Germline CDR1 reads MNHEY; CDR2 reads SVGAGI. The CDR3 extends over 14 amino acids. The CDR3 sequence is CASSLRQGSAPQHF. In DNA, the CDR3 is TGTGCCAGCAGTCTTCGACAGGGCTCGGCGCCCCAGCATTTT.

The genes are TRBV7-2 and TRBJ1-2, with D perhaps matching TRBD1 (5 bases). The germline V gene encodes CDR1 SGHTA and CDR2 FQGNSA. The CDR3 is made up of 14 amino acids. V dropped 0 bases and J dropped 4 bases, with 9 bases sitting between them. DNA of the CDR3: TGTGCCAGCAGCTTAGCCCAGGGAGGCTATGGCTACACCTTC. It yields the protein CASSLAQGGYGYTF.